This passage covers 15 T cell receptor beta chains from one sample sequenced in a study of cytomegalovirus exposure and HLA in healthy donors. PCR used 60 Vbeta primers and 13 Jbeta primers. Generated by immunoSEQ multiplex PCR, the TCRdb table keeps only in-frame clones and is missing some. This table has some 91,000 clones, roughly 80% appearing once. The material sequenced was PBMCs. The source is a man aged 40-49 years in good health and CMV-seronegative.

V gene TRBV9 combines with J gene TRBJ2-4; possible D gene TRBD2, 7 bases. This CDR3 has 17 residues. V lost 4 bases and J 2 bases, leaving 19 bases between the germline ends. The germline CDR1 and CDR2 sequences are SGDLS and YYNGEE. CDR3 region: CASSQGGGGPTKNIQYF. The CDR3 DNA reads TGTGCCAGCAGCCAGGGAGGGGGGGGGCCGACCAAAAACATTCAGTACTTC.

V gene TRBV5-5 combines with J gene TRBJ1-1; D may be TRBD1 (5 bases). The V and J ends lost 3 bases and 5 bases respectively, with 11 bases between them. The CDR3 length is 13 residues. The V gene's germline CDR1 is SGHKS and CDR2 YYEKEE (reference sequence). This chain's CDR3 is CASSSAGQTEAFF. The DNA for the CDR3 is TGTGCCAGCAGCTCAGCGGGGCAAACTGAAGCTTTCTTT.

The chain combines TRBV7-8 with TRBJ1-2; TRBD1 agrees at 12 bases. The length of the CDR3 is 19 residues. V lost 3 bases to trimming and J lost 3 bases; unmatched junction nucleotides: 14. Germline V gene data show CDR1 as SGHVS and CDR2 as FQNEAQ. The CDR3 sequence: CASSFGKLAGQGADYGYTF. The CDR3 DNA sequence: TGTGCCAGCAGCTTTGGGAAGTTGGCGGGACAGGGGGCAGACTATGGCTACACCTTC.

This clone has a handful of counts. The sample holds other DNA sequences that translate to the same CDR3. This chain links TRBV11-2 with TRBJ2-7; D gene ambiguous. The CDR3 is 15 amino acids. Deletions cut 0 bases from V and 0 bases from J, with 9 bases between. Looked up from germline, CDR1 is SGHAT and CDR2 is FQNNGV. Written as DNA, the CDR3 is TGTGCCAGCAGCTTAGATGCAGGATACTCCTACGAGCAGTACTTC. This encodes CASSLDAGYSYEQYF.

CDR3 residues: CASIPGATNEKLFF. Written as DNA, the CDR3 is TGTGCCAGCATCCCCGGGGCAACTAATGAAAAACTGTTTTTT. The chain uses TRBV2 and TRBJ1-4; D remains ambiguous. Trimming pared 7 bases from V and 0 bases from J, leaving 9 bases between. The V gene's germline CDR1 is SNHLY and CDR2 FYNNEI. The CDR3 is 14 residues long.

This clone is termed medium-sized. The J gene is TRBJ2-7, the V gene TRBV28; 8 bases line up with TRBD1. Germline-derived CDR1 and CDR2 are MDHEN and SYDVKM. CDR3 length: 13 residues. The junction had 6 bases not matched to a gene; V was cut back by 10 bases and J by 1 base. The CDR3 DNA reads TGTGCCAATCCGAGGACAGGGTCCTACGAGCAGTACTTC. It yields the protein CANPRTGSYEQYF.

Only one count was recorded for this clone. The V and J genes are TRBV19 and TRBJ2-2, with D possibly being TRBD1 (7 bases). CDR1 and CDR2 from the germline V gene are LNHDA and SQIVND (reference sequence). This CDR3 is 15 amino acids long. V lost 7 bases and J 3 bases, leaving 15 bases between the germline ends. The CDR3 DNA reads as TGTGCCAGTATGCGGATCAGGGGGGACACCGGGGAGCTGTTTTTT. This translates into CASMRIRGDTGELFF.

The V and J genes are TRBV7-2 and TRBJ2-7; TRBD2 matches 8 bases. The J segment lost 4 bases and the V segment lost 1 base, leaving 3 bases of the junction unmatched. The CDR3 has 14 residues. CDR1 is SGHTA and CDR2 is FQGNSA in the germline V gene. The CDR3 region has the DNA TGTGCCAGCAGCTTAGTGCTAGCGGGTTACGAGCAGTACTTC. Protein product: CASSLVLAGYEQYF.

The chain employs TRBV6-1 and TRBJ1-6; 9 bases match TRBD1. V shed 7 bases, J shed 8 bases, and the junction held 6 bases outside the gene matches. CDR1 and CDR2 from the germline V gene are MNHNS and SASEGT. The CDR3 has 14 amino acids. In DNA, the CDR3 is TGTGCCAGCAACCCCACAGGGGGCGATTCACCCCTCCACTTT. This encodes CASNPTGGDSPLHF.

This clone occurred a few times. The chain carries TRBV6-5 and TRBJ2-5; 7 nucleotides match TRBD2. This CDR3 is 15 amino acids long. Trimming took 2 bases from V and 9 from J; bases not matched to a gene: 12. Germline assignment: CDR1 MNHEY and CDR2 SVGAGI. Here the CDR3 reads CASSYGMAGDGPQYF. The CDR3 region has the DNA TGTGCCAGCAGTTACGGAATGGCGGGGGACGGGCCCCAGTACTTC.

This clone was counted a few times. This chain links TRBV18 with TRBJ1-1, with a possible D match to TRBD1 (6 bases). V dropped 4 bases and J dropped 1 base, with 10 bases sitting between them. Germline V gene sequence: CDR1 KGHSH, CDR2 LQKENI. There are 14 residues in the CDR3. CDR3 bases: TGTGCCAGCTCACAAGACAGGAGGAACACTGAAGCTTTCTTT. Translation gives CASSQDRRNTEAFF. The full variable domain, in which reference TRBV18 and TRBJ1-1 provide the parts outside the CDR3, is NAGVMQNPRHLVRRRGQEARLRCSPMKGHSHVYWYRQLPEEGLKFMVYLQKENIIDESGMPKERFSAEFPKEGPSILRIQQVVRGDSAAYFCASSQDRRNTEAFFGQGTRLTVV.

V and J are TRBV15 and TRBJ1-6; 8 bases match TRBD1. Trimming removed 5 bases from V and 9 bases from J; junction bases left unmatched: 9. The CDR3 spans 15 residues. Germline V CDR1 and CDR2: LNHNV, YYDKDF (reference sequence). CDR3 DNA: TGTGCCACCAGCGGGTCGACAGGGGCGAGTTCACCCCTCCACTTT. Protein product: CATSGSTGASSPLHF.

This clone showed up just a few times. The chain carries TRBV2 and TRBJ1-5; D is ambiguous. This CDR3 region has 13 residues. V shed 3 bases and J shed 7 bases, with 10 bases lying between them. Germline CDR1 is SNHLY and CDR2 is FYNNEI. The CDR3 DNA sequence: TGTGCCAGCAGTGAGTCGAGGGAACAGCCCCAGCATTTT. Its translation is CASSESREQPQHF.

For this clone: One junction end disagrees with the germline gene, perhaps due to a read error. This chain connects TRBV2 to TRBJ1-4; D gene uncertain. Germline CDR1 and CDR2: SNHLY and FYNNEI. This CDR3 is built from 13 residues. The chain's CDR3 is CASSEARGGRPLF. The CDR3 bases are TGTGCCAGCAGTGAAGCGCGGGGAGGGCGGCCGCTTTTT.

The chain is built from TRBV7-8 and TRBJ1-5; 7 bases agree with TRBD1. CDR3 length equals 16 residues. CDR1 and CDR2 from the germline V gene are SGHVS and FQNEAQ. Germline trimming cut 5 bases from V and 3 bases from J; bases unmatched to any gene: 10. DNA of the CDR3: TGTGCCAGCAGCCCGAGGGGGCGAGGTTACAATCAGCCCCAGCATTTT. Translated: CASSPRGRGYNQPQHF.